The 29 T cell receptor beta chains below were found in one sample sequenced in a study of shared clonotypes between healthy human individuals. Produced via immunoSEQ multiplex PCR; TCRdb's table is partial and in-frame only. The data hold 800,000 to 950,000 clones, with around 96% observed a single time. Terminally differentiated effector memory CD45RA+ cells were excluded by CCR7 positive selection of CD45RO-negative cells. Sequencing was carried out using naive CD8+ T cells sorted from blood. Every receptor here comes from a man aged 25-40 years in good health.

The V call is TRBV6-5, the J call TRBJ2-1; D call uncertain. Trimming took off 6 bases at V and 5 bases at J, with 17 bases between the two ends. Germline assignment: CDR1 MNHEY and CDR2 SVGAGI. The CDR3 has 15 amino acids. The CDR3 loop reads CASSYRYSGHNEQFF. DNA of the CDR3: TGTGCCAGCAGCTACCGTTACTCTGGCCACAATGAGCAGTTCTTC.

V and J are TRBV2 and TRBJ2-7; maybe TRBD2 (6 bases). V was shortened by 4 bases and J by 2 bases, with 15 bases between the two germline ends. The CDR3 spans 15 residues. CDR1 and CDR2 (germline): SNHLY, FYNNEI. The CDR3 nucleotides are TGTGCCAGCAGTGGAAGGCGGGACGGAACCTACGAGCAGTACTTC. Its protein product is CASSGRRDGTYEQYF.

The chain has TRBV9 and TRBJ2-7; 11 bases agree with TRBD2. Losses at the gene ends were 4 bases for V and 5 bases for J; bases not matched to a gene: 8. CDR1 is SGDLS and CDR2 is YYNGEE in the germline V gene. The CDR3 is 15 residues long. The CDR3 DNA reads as TGTGCCAGCAGCTTGGGTAGCGGGAGGGCCCACGAGCAGTACTTC. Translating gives CASSLGSGRAHEQYF.

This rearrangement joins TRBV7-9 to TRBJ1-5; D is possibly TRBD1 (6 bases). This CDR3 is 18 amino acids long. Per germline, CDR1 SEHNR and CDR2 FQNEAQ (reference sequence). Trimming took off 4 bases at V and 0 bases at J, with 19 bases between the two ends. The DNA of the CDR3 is TGTGCCAGCAGCTCATCTGATGGACAGATTTATAGCAATCAGCCCCAGCATTTT. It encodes CASSSSDGQIYSNQPQHF.

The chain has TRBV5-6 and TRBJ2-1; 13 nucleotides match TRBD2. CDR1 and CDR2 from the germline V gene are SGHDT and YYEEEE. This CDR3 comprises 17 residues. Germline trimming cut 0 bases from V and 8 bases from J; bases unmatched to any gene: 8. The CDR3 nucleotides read TGTGCCAGCAGCTTGGCCCTTGGACTAGCGGGAGTGGATGAGCAGTTCTTC. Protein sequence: CASSLALGLAGVDEQFF.

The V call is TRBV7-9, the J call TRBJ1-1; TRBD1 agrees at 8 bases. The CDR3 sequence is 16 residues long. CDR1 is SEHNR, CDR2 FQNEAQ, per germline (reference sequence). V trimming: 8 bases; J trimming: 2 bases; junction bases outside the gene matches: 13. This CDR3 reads CASQGARGTLNTEAFF. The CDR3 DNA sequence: TGTGCCAGCCAGGGGGCCCGGGGGACGTTAAACACTGAAGCTTTCTTT.

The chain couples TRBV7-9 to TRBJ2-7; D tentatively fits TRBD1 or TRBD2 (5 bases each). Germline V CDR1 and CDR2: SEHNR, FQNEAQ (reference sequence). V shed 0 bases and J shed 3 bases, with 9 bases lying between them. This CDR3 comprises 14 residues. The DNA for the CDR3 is TGTGCCAGCAGCTTAGCGGAGAGGGGCTACGAGCAGTACTTC. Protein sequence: CASSLAERGYEQYF.

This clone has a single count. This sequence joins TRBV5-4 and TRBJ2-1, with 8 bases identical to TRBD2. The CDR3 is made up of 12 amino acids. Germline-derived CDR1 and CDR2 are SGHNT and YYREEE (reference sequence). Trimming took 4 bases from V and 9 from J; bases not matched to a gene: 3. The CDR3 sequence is CASSGGLGEQFF. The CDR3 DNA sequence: TGTGCCAGCAGCGGGGGACTAGGTGAGCAGTTCTTC.

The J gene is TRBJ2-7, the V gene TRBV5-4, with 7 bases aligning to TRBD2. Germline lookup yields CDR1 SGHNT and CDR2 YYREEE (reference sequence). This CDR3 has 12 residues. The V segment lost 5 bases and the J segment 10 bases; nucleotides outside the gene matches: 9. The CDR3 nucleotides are TGTGCCAGCAGTAGGGAGGGACCTGGCCAGTACTTC. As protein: CASSREGPGQYF.

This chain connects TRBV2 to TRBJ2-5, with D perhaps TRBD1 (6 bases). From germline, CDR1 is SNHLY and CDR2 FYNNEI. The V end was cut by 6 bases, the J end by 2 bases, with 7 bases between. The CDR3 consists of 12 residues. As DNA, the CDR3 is TGTGCCAGCAGGGACAGACAAGAGACCCAGTACTTC. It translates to CASRDRQETQYF.

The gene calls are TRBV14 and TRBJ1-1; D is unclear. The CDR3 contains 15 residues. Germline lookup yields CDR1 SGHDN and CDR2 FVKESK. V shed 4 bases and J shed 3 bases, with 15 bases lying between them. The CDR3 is CASSPFRYGDTEAFF. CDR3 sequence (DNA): TGTGCCAGCAGCCCCTTTCGTTACGGGGACACTGAAGCTTTCTTT.

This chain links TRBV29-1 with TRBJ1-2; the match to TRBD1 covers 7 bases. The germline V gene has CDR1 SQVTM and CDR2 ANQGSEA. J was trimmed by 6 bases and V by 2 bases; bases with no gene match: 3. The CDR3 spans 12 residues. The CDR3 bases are TGCAGCGTTGAACGGGACAGAGATGGCTACACCTTC. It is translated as CSVERDRDGYTF.

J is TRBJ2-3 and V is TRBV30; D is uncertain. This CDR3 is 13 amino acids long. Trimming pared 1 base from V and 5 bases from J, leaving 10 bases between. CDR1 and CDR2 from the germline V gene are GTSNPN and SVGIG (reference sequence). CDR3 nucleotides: TGTGCCTGGAGTGGGTTTGGGATAGATACGCAGTATTTT. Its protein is CAWSGFGIDTQYF.

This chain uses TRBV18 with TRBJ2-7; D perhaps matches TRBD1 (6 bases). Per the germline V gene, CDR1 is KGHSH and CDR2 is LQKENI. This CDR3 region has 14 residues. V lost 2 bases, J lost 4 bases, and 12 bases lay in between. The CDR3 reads CASSPSPDSYEQYF. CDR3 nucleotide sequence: TGTGCCAGCTCACCATCCCCGGACAGTTACGAGCAGTACTTC.

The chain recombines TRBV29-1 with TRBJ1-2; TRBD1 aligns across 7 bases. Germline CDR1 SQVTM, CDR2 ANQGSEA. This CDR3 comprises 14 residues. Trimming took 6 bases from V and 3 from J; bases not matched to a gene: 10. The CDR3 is CSVPTGDTHYGYTF. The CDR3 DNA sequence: TGCAGCGTCCCTACAGGGGACACCCACTATGGCTACACCTTC.

The CDR3 protein is CASSLPRGREETQYF. CDR3 in DNA: TGTGCCAGCAGCCTACCCCGGGGTAGGGAAGAGACCCAGTACTTC. The chain is built from TRBV9 and TRBJ2-5; perhaps TRBD2 as D (5 bases). In germline, CDR1 is SGDLS, CDR2 YYNGEE. Trimming took off 4 bases at V and 3 bases at J, with 16 bases between the two ends. The CDR3 sequence is 15 residues long. Full variable domain (remainder filled in from reference TRBV9 and TRBJ2-5): DSGVTQTPKHLITATGQRVTLRCSPRSGDLSVYWYQQSLDQGLQFLIQYYNGEERAKGNILERFSAQQFPDLHSELNLSSLELGDSALYFCASSLPRGREETQYFGPGTRLLVL.

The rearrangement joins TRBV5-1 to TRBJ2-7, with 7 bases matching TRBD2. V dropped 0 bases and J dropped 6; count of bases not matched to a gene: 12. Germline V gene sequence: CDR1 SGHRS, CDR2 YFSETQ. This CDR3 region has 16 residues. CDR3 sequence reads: CASSLGNDAGAAEQYF. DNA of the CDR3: TGCGCCAGCAGCTTGGGAAACGATGCGGGAGCTGCCGAGCAGTACTTC.

CDR3 bases: TGTGCCAGTAGTATGCCAGGGCCCTACGAGCAGTACTTC. This codes for CASSMPGPYEQYF. The chain combines TRBV19 with TRBJ2-7; maybe TRBD1 (5 bases). V was cut by 3 bases and J by 2 bases, with 8 bases left in between. The CDR3 covers 13 residues. Germline CDR1 reads LNHDA; CDR2 reads SQIVND (reference sequence).

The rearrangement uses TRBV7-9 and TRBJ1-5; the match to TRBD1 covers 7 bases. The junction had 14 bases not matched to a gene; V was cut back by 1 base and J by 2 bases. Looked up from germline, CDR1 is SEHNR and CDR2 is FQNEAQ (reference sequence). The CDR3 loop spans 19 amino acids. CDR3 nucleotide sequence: TGTGCCAGCAGCTTAGGGGTGCAGGGGGGTCCCGTAGGCAATCAGCCCCAGCATTTT. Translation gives CASSLGVQGGPVGNQPQHF.

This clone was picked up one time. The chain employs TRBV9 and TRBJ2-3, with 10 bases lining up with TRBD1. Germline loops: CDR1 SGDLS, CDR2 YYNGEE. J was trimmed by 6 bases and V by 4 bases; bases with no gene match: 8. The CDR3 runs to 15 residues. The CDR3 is CASSPGQGFPDTQYF. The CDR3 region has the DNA TGTGCCAGCAGCCCGGGACAGGGGTTTCCCGATACGCAGTATTTT.

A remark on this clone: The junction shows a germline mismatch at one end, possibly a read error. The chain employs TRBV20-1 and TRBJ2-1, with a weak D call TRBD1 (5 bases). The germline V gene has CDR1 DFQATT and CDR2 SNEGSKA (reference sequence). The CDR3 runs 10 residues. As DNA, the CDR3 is TGCAGTGCCAGAGGAACAGGGCAGTTCTTC. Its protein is CSARGTGQFF.

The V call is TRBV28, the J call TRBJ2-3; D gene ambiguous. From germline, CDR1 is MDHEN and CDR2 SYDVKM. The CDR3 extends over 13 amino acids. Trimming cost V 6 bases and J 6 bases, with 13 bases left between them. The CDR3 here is CASSQTAGDTQYF. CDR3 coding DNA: TGTGCCAGCAGCCAGACTGCAGGTGATACGCAGTATTTT.

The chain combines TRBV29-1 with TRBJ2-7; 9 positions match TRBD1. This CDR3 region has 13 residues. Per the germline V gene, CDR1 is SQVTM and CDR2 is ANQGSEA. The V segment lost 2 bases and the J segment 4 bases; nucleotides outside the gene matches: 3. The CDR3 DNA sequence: TGCAGCGTTGAACCACAGGGGGCTTACGAGCAGTACTTC. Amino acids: CSVEPQGAYEQYF.

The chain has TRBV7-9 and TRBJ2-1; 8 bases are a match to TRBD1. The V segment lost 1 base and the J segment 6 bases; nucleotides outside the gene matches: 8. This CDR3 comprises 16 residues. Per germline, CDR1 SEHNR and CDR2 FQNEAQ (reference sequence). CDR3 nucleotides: TGTGCCAGCAGCTTAGTAGTGACAGGGGTGGGCAATGAGCAGTTCTTC. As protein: CASSLVVTGVGNEQFF. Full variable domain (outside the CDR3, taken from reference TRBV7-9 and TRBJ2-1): DTGVSQNPRHKITKRGQNVTFRCDPISEHNRLYWYRQTLGQGPEFLTYFQNEAQLEKSRLLSDRFSAERPKGSFSTLEIQRTEQGDSAMYLCASSLVVTGVGNEQFFGPGTRLTVL.

The CDR3 DNA is TGTGCCACCAGCAGAGACGACAGGCAGAACACTGAAGCTTTCTTT. Translation gives CATSRDDRQNTEAFF. The J gene is TRBJ1-1, the V gene TRBV15, with D possibly matching TRBD1 (6 bases). This CDR3 has 15 amino acids. V was trimmed by 0 bases and J by 1 base, leaving 9 bases between them. Germline assignment: CDR1 LNHNV and CDR2 YYDKDF (reference sequence).

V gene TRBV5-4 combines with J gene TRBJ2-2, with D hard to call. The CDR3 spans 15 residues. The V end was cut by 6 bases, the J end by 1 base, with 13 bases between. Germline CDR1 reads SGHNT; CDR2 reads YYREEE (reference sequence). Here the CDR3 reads CASTRVGLNTGELFF. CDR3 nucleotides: TGTGCCAGCACCCGGGTTGGGCTGAACACCGGGGAGCTGTTTTTT.

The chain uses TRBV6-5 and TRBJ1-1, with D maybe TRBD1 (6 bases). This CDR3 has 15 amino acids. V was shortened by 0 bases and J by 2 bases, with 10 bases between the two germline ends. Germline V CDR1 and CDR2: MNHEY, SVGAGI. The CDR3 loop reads CASSYSTGLNTEAFF. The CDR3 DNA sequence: TGTGCCAGCAGTTACTCCACAGGGTTAAACACTGAAGCTTTCTTT.

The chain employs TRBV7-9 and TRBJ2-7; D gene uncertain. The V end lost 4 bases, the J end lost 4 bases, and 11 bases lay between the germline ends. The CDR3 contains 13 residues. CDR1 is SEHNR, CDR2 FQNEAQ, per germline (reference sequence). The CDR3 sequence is CASSSSQAYEQYF. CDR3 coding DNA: TGTGCCAGCAGCTCTTCCCAGGCGTACGAGCAGTACTTC.

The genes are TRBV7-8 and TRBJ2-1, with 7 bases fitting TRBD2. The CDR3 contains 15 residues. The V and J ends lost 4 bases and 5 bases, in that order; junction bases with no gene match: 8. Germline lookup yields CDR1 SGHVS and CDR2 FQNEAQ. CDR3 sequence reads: CASSSRDYPNNEQFF. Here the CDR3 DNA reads TGTGCCAGCAGCTCCAGGGACTACCCTAACAATGAGCAGTTCTTC.